Shown below are 7 T cell receptor beta chains from a single sample sequenced in a study of T cell repertoires in cytomegalovirus infection. TCRdb reanalysed the reads using MiXCR and keeps one entry per CDR3 protein. Among hundreds of thousands of distinct CDR3 sequences listed, under 20% were seen once. The sequenced material came from PBMCs. The origin of the receptors is a human donor in good health (CMV status not recorded). Some clones in this sample may be carry-over from other donors' samples.

This chain connects TRBV4-1 to TRBJ2-5, with 9 bases matching TRBD1. The J segment lost 4 bases and the V segment lost 1 base, leaving 19 bases of the junction unmatched. CDR3 length: 20 residues. Germline values: CDR1 MGHRA, CDR2 YSYEKL. CDR3 residues: CASSQGIPGQGLGDGETQYF. The CDR3 nucleotides are TGCGCCAGCAGCCAAGGAATTCCGGGACAGGGACTGGGGGACGGAGAGACCCAGTACTTC.

The V call is TRBV24-1, the J call TRBJ2-7, with 8 bases identical to TRBD1. CDR3 size: 15 residues. The V and J ends lost 3 bases and 3 bases, in that order; junction bases with no gene match: 6. Germline V gene lookup returns CDR1 KGHDR and CDR2 SFDVKD. The CDR3 reads CATSDESGGYYEQYF. The CDR3, as DNA: TGTGCCACCAGTGATGAATCAGGGGGCTACTACGAGCAGTACTTC.

In regard to this clonotype: At one end the junction does not follow the germline gene, possibly because of a read error. V and J are TRBV7-7 and TRBJ1-5; D is unclear. The CDR3 totals 15 residues. Germline V CDR1 and CDR2: SSHAT, FNYEAQ (reference sequence). The CDR3 sequence is CASSPEQNSNQPQHF. The DNA for the CDR3 is TGTGCTAGCAGCCCCGAACAGAATAGCAATCAGCCCCAGCATTTT. Together with reference TRBV7-7 and TRBJ1-5, the CDR3 gives the full variable domain: GAGVSQSPRYKVTKRGQDVTLRCDPISSHATLYWYQQALGQGPEFLTYFNYEAQPDKSGLPSDRFSAERPEGSISTLTIQRTEQRDSAMYRCASSPEQNSNQPQHFGDGTRLSIL.

The sample holds many counts of this clonotype. V usage is TRBV6-1 and J usage is TRBJ1-1; 11 nucleotides agree with TRBD1. Germline-derived CDR1 and CDR2 are MNHNS and SASEGT. The CDR3 totals 14 residues. The V and J ends lost 6 bases and 3 bases, in that order; junction bases with no gene match: 3. This CDR3 is CASRPGQGDTEAFF. The CDR3 DNA sequence: TGTGCCAGCAGGCCGGGACAGGGGGACACTGAAGCTTTCTTT.

This clonotype showed up just a few times. The genes are TRBV11-2 and TRBJ2-2; D unclear. Germline CDR1 is SGHAT and CDR2 is FQNNGV. V lost 1 base and J lost 8, with 2 bases in between. The CDR3 is made up of 11 amino acids. DNA of the CDR3: TGTGCCAGCAGCTTAGTTGGGGAGCTGTTTTTT. Protein product: CASSLVGELFF. The full variable domain, in which reference TRBV11-2 and TRBJ2-2 provide the parts outside the CDR3, is EAGVAQSPRYKIIEKRQSVAFWCNPISGHATLYWYQQILGQGPKLLIQFQNNGVVDDSQLPKDRFSAERLKGVDSTLKIQPAKLEDSAVYLCASSLVGELFFGEGSRLTVL.

This clonotype appeared many times. V is TRBV7-2 and J is TRBJ2-5, with TRBD2 matching over 8 bases. Germline values: CDR1 SGHTA, CDR2 FQGNSA. With V trimmed by 4 bases and J by 4 bases, 5 bases remained unmatched. The CDR3 totals 14 residues. CDR3: CASSSVAGRETQYF. As DNA, the CDR3 is TGTGCCAGCAGCTCGGTAGCGGGGCGAGAGACCCAGTACTTC.

CDR3 coding DNA: TGTGCCAGCAGCGAGTTGGGACAGGAGTACACTGAAGCTTTCTTT. Its translation is CASSELGQEYTEAFF. The V and J genes are TRBV2 and TRBJ1-1, with 8 bases matching TRBD1. Per germline, CDR1 SNHLY and CDR2 FYNNEI. After removal of 6 bases from V and 3 bases from J, the junction contained 9 bases not matched to a gene. The CDR3 has 15 amino acids.